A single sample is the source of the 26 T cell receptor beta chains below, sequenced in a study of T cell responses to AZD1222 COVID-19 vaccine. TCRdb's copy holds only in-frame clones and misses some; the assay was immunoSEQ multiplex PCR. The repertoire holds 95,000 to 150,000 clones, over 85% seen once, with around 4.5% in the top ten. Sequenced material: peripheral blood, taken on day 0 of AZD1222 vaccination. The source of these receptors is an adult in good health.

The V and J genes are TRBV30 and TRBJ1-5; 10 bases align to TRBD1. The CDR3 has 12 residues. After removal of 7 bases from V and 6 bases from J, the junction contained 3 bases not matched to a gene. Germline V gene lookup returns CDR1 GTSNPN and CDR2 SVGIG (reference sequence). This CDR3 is CASRTGGQPQHF. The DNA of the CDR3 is TGTGCCTCAAGGACAGGGGGTCAGCCCCAGCATTTT.

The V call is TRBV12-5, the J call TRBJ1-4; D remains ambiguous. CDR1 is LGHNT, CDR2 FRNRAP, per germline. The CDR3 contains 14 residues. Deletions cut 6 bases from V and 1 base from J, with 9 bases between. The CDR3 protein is CASGPAGTNEKLFF. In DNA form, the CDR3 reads TGTGCTAGTGGCCCGGCTGGAACTAATGAAAAACTGTTTTTT.

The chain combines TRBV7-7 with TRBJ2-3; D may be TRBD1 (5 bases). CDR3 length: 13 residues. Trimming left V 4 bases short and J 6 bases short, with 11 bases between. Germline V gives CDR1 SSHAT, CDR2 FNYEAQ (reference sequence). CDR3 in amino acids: CASSYQSGDTQYF. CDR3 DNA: TGTGCCAGCAGCTACCAATCAGGGGATACGCAGTATTTT.

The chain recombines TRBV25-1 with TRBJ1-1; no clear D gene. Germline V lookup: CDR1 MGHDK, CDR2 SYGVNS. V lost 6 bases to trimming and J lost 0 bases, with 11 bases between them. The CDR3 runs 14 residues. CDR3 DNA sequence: TGTGCCAGCAGAGATGCGTACATGAACACTGAAGCTTTCTTT. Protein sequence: CASRDAYMNTEAFF.

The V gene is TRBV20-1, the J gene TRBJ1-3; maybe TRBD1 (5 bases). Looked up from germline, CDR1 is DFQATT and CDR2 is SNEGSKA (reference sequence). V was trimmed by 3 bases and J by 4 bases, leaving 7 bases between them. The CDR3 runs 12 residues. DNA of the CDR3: TGCAGTGCTAGTCAGGGAGGAAACACCATATATTTT. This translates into CSASQGGNTIYF.

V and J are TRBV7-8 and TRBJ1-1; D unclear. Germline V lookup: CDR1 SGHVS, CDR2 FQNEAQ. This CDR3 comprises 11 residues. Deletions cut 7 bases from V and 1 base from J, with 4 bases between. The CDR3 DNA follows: TGTGCCAGCATCACGAACACTGAAGCTTTCTTT. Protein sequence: CASITNTEAFF.

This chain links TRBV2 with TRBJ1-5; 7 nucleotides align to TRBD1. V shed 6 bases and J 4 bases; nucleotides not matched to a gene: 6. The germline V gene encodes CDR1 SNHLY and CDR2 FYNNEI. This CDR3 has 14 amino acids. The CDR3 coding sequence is TGTGCCAGCAGCGTGGACAGGTGGAATCAGCCCCAGCATTTT. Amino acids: CASSVDRWNQPQHF.

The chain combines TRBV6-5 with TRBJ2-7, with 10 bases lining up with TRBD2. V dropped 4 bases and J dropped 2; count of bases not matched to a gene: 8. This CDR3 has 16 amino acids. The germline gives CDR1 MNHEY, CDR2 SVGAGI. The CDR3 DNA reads TGTGCCAGCAGTTCCGACGGACTAGCGGCACCCTACGAGCAGTACTTC. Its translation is CASSSDGLAAPYEQYF.

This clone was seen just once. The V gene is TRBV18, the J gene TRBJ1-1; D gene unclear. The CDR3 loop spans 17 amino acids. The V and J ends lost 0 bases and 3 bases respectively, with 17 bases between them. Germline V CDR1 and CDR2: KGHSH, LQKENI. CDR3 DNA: TGTGCCAGCTCACCACCGGAAGGGTTGGGGATCTACACTGAAGCTTTCTTT. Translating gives CASSPPEGLGIYTEAFF.

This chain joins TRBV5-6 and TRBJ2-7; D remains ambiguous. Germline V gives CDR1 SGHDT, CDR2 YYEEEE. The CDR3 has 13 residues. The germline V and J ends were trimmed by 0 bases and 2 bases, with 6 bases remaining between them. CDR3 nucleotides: TGTGCCAGCAGCTTGGTAGTTCCCTACGAGCAGTACTTC. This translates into CASSLVVPYEQYF.

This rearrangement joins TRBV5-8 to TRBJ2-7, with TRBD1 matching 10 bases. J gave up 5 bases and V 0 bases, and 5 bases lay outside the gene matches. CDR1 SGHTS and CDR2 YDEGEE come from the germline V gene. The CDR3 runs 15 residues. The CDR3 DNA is TGTGCCAGCAGCTTGGGGCGGACAGGGGGTGACGAGCAGTACTTC. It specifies CASSLGRTGGDEQYF.

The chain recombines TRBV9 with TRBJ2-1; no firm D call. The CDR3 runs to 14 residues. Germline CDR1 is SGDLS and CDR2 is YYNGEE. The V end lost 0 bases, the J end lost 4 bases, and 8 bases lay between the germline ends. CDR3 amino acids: CASSVAVDYNEQFF. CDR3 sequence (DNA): TGTGCCAGCAGCGTAGCAGTGGATTACAATGAGCAGTTCTTC. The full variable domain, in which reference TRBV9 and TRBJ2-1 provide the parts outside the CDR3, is DSGVTQTPKHLITATGQRVTLRCSPRSGDLSVYWYQQSLDQGLQFLIQYYNGEERAKGNILERFSAQQFPDLHSELNLSSLELGDSALYFCASSVAVDYNEQFFGPGTRLTVL.

The CDR3 loop is CASSHQTRLAENTGELFF. DNA for the CDR3: TGTGCCAGCAGCCACCAAACAAGACTAGCGGAGAACACCGGGGAGCTGTTTTTT. The chain couples TRBV6-2 or TRBV6-3 to TRBJ2-2; 9 bases align to TRBD2. The CDR3 runs to 18 residues. With V trimmed by 6 bases and J by 1 base, 12 bases remained unmatched. The germline CDR1 and CDR2 sequences are MNHEY and SVGEGT.

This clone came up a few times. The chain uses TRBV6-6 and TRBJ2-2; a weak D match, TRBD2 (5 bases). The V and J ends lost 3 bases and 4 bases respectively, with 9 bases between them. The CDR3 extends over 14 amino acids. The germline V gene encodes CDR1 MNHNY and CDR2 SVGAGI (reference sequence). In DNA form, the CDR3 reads TGTGCCAGCAGTTATTCTGAGGGCACCGGGGAGCTGTTTTTT. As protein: CASSYSEGTGELFF.

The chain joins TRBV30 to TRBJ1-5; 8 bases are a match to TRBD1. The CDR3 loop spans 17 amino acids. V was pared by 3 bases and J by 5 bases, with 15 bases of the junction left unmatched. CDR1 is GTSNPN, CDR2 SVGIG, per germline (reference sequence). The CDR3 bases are TGTGCCTGGAGAGACCACAGACTCGGACAGGGAGATCAGCCCCAGCATTTT. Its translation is CAWRDHRLGQGDQPQHF.

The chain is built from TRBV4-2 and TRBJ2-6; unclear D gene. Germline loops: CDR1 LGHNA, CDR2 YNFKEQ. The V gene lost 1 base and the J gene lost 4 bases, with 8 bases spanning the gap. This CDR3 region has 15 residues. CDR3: CASSQGPEGANVLTF. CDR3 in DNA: TGTGCCAGCAGCCAAGGGCCCGAGGGGGCCAACGTCCTGACTTTC.

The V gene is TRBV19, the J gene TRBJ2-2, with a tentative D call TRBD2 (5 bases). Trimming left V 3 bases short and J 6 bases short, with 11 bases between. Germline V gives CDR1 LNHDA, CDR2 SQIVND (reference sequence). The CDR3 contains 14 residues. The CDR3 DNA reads TGTGCCAGTAGTATGGCAACTAGGGCCGGGGAGCTGTTTTTT. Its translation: CASSMATRAGELFF. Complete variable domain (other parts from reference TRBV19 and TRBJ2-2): DGGITQSPKYLFRKEGQNVTLSCEQNLNHDAMYWYRQDPGQGLRLIYYSQIVNDFQKGDIAEGYSVSREKKESFPLTVTSAQKNPTAFYLCASSMATRAGELFFGEGSRLTVL.

The CDR3, as DNA: TGTGCCAGCAGCTTTCAGCGGCCAGATACGCAGTATTTT. Translated, it gives CASSFQRPDTQYF. The V call is TRBV7-6, the J call TRBJ2-3; D is perhaps TRBD2 (5 bases). V dropped 3 bases and J dropped 4 bases, with 8 bases sitting between them. Germline assignment: CDR1 SGHVS and CDR2 FNYEAQ. This CDR3 contains 13 residues.

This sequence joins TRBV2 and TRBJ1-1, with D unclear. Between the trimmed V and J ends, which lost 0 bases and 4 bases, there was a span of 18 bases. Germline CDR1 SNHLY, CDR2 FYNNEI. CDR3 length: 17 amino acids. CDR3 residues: CASSEAGLSARTTEAFF. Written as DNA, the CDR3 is TGTGCCAGCAGTGAAGCGGGGTTGAGCGCGCGGACCACTGAAGCTTTCTTT.

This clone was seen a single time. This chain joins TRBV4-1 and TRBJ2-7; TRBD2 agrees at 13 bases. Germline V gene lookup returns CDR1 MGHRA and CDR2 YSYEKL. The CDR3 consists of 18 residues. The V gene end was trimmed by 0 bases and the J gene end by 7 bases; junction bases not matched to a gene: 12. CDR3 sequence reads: CASSQDSVLAGGPNEQYF. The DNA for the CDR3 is TGCGCCAGCAGCCAAGATTCGGTACTAGCGGGAGGGCCGAATGAGCAGTACTTC.

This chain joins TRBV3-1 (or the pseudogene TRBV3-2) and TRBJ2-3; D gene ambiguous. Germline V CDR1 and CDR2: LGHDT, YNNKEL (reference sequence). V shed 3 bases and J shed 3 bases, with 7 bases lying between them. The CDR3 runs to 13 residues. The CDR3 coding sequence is TGTGCCAGCAGCCATAGAGAAACAGATACGCAGTATTTT. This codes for CASSHRETDTQYF.

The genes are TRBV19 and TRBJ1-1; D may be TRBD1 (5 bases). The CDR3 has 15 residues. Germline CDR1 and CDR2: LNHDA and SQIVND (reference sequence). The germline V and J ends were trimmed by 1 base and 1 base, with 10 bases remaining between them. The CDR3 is CASSIALGQNTEAFF. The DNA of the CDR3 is TGTGCCAGTAGTATAGCCCTGGGGCAGAACACTGAAGCTTTCTTT.

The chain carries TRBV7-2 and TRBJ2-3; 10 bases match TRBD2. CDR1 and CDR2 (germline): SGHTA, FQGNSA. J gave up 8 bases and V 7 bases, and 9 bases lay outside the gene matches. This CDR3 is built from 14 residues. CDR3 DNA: TGTGCCAGCAACCCCCTAGCGGGAGCGGGTACGCAGTATTTT. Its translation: CASNPLAGAGTQYF.

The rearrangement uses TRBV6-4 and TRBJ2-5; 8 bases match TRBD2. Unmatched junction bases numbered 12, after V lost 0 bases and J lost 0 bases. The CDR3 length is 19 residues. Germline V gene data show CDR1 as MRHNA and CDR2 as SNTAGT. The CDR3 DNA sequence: TGTGCCAGCAGTGACTCGTTGTGGCGGGGGGTGAAGTACCAAGAGACCCAGTACTTC. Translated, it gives CASSDSLWRGVKYQETQYF.

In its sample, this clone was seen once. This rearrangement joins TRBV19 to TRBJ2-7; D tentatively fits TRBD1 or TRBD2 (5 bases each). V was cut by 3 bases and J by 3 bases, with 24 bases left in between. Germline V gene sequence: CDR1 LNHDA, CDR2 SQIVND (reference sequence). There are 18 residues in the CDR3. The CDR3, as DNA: TGTGCCAGTAGTATCACCCCCGGGGTCAGGCAGGGAAGCTACGAGCAGTACTTC. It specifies CASSITPGVRQGSYEQYF.

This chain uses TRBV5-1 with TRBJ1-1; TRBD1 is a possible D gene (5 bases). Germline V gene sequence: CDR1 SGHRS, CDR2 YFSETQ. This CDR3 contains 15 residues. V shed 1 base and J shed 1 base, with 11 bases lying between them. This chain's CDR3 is CASSLFPGGNTEAFF. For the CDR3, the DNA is TGCGCCAGCAGCTTGTTTCCGGGGGGGAACACTGAAGCTTTCTTT.